The 8 T cell receptor beta chains reported below all come from one sample, sequenced in a study of blood T cell repertoires in COVID-19. Here immunoSEQ multiplex PCR was the method, and the copy in TCRdb shows in-frame clones only, minus some. The data hold approximately 300,000 clones, with around nine tenths observed a single time. The sequencing input was PBMCs or T cells enriched from blood (not recorded which). All receptors derive from a woman in her 30s who had been exposed to COVID-19.

The gene calls are TRBV11-3 and TRBJ2-5, with 8 bases fitting TRBD1. The V and J ends lost 5 bases and 4 bases, in that order; junction bases with no gene match: 18. Germline V gene lookup returns CDR1 SGHNT and CDR2 YENEEA. The CDR3 contains 18 residues. CDR3 sequence: CASSRVSLSGGSPETQYF. The CDR3 nucleotides are TGTGCCAGCAGCCGGGTCTCTTTGTCAGGGGGCTCCCCAGAGACCCAGTACTTC.

This clone was detected only a few times. The gene calls are TRBV6-5 and TRBJ2-7, with a possible D match to TRBD1 (5 bases). Trimming took off 0 bases at V and 5 bases at J, with 8 bases between the two ends. The length of the CDR3 is 13 residues. Germline V gene lookup returns CDR1 MNHEY and CDR2 SVGAGI. The chain's CDR3 is CASSYSDTHEQYF. The CDR3 region has the DNA TGTGCCAGCAGTTACTCGGACACACACGAGCAGTACTTC.

This clone was seen a single time. V is TRBV5-4 and J is TRBJ1-2; D is uncertain. The V end lost 4 bases, the J end lost 2 bases, and 9 bases lay between the germline ends. The germline V gene encodes CDR1 SGHNT and CDR2 YYREEE (reference sequence). The CDR3 totals 13 residues. The CDR3 DNA reads as TGTGCCAGCAGCGAATTACAGAACTATGGCTACACCTTC. This translates into CASSELQNYGYTF. The whole variable domain, filled in from reference TRBV5-4 and TRBJ1-2, reads ETGVTQSPTHLIKTRGQQVTLRCSSQSGHNTVSWYQQALGQGPQFIFQYYREEENGRGNFPPRFSGLQFPNYSSELNVNALELDDSALYLCASSELQNYGYTFGSGTRLTVV.

This chain joins TRBV7-9 and TRBJ1-5; 10 bases fit TRBD1. CDR3 length: 15 amino acids. Germline values: CDR1 SEHNR, CDR2 FQNEAQ (reference sequence). V trimming: 2 bases; J trimming: 4 bases; junction bases outside the gene matches: 2. DNA of the CDR3: TGTGCCAGCAGCTTACCGGGACAGGGGAATCAGCCCCAGCATTTT. The encoded protein is CASSLPGQGNQPQHF.

This rearrangement joins TRBV24-1 to TRBJ1-2; TRBD1 matches 8 bases. Germline CDR1 is KGHDR and CDR2 is SFDVKD. The V gene end was trimmed by 3 bases and the J gene end by 1 base; junction bases not matched to a gene: 6. The CDR3 length is 16 residues. The CDR3 here is CATSDPRDRNNYGYTF. In nucleotides, the CDR3 is TGTGCCACCAGTGATCCGAGGGACAGGAATAACTATGGCTACACCTTC.

The chain is built from TRBV7-9 and TRBJ1-2; D may be TRBD1 (5 bases). CDR1 is SEHNR and CDR2 is FQNEAQ in the germline V gene (reference sequence). The CDR3 is made up of 15 amino acids. The V and J ends lost 2 bases and 5 bases respectively, with 15 bases between them. Written as DNA, the CDR3 is TGTGCCAGCAGCTTATCAGGGTCGGATAGTTATGGCTACACCTTC. It specifies CASSLSGSDSYGYTF. The full variable domain, in which reference TRBV7-9 and TRBJ1-2 provide the parts outside the CDR3, is DTGVSQNPRHKITKRGQNVTFRCDPISEHNRLYWYRQTLGQGPEFLTYFQNEAQLEKSRLLSDRFSAERPKGSFSTLEIQRTEQGDSAMYLCASSLSGSDSYGYTFGSGTRLTVV.

The chain uses TRBV12-3 or TRBV12-4 and TRBJ2-5; D remains unclear. The ends were cut back, 5 bases at V and 4 bases at J, with 11 bases in the middle. The CDR3 runs 13 residues. CDR3 nucleotide sequence: TGTGCCAGCAGTCTTCCGGTCGGAGAGACCCAGTACTTC. It is translated as CASSLPVGETQYF.

This chain joins TRBV18 and TRBJ1-6; TRBD1 aligns across 8 bases. Germline lookup yields CDR1 KGHSH and CDR2 LQKENI. The CDR3 length is 15 residues. The J segment lost 9 bases and the V segment lost 3 bases, leaving 7 bases of the junction unmatched. The CDR3 DNA follows: TGTGCCAGCTCACCCTCAAACAGGGGGACTTCACCCCTCCACTTT. This gives the protein CASSPSNRGTSPLHF.